Below, 29 T cell receptor beta chains from the same sample are listed, as sequenced in a study of CD8 T cells in ankylosing spondylitis. General study findings and limits: Typical of ankylosing spondylitis blood, it appeared, was a TCR beta motif of 7 or 8 highly homologous variants.

Via MiXCR, TCRdb re-called the 5' RACE reads, giving one row per CDR3 protein. The sample lists hundreds of thousands of distinct CDR3 sequences, approximately 10% occurring once. The antigens these receptors bind are not known. What was sequenced was blood, either unsorted or a sorted T cell fraction (not recorded which). These receptors were taken from a male donor with ankylosing spondylitis.

The chain links TRBV11-2 to TRBJ2-1, with D perhaps matching TRBD1 or TRBD2 (5 bases each). V lost 5 bases to trimming and J lost 7 bases, with 18 bases between them. The CDR3 contains 15 residues. Germline CDR1 SGHAT, CDR2 FQNNGV. DNA for the CDR3: TGTGCCAGCAGCGTTAGAGGGGCAAGGGGAAATGAGCAGTTCTTC. Its translation: CASSVRGARGNEQFF. The full variable domain, completed using reference TRBV11-2 and TRBJ2-1, is EAGVAQSPRYKIIEKRQSVAFWCNPISGHATLYWYQQILGQGPKLLIQFQNNGVVDDSQLPKDRFSAERLKGVDSTLKIQPAKLEDSAVYLCASSVRGARGNEQFFGPGTRLTVL.

J is TRBJ1-5 and V is TRBV30; TRBD1 agrees at 10 bases. The CDR3 is 15 amino acids. CDR1 and CDR2 (germline): GTSNPN, SVGIG (reference sequence). V gave up 5 bases and J gave up 3 bases; unmatched junction bases: 7. The DNA of the CDR3 is TGTGCCTGGGGCACCGGGACAGGGGACAATCAGCCCCAGCATTTT. Its protein product is CAWGTGTGDNQPQHF.

This clonotype occurred a few times. The chain uses TRBV4-2 and TRBJ2-3; 8 bases fit TRBD2. The trim removed 4 bases at V and 3 bases at J, leaving 15 bases unmatched. Per germline, CDR1 LGHNA and CDR2 YNFKEQ. The CDR3 has 18 amino acids. The CDR3 DNA is TGTGCCAGCAGCCCATCTATGACGGCGGGAGGTAGGACAGATACGCAGTATTTT. Translated, it gives CASSPSMTAGGRTDTQYF.

This clonotype was observed a few times. V and J are TRBV2 and TRBJ2-3; 10 bases match TRBD2. The ends lost 10 bases at V and 3 bases at J; junction bases unmatched: 7. This CDR3 is built from 14 residues. Germline V gene data show CDR1 as SNHLY and CDR2 as FYNNEI. DNA of the CDR3: TGTGCCACCAAAGAGGGACTAGCGACAGATACGCAGTATTTT. Its translation is CATKEGLATDTQYF. Filled out from reference TRBV2 and TRBJ2-3, the complete variable domain reads EPEVTQTPSHQVTQMGQEVILRCVPISNHLYFYWYRQILGQKVEFLVSFYNNEISEKSEIFDDQFSVERPDGSNFTLKIRSTKLEDSAMYFCATKEGLATDTQYFGPGTRLTVL.

The chain is built from TRBV20-1 and TRBJ2-1; D unclear. This CDR3 is built from 14 residues. V lost 7 bases to trimming and J lost 4 bases, with 17 bases between them. CDR1 is DFQATT, CDR2 SNEGSKA, per germline (reference sequence). The CDR3 spells CSVRSRAGYNEQFF. CDR3 nucleotides: TGCAGTGTTCGATCCCGTGCCGGGTACAATGAGCAGTTCTTC.

This clonotype was counted ten times or more. The chain has TRBV29-1 and TRBJ2-7; 15 bases match TRBD2. The CDR3 consists of 14 residues. CDR1 and CDR2 (germline): SQVTM, ANQGSEA. Trimming at V came to 6 bases and at J to 5 bases, leaving 5 bases not matched to a gene. The chain's CDR3 is CSVGLAGGPHEQYF. The CDR3 DNA sequence: TGCAGCGTAGGACTAGCGGGAGGGCCCCACGAGCAGTACTTC.

CDR3 in amino acids: CASSLTTTGLGADTQYF. CDR3 DNA sequence: TGCGCCAGCAGCTTAACCACGACAGGACTAGGGGCAGATACGCAGTATTTT. V usage is TRBV5-1 and J usage is TRBJ2-3; perhaps TRBD2 as D (7 bases). Trimming stripped 2 bases from V and 4 bases from J, with 20 bases between. CDR3 length: 17 residues. The germline V gene has CDR1 SGHRS and CDR2 YFSETQ.

The rearrangement links TRBV6-2 or TRBV6-3 to TRBJ2-7; D not resolved. Germline assignment: CDR1 MNHEY and CDR2 SVGEGT. The CDR3 covers 13 residues. The germline V and J ends were trimmed by 10 bases and 7 bases, with 20 bases remaining between them. The DNA for the CDR3 is TGTGCCACCGGAGAGGAAAGACCTACAGAGCAGTACTTC. This encodes CATGEERPTEQYF.

This sequence joins TRBV12-3 or TRBV12-4 and TRBJ1-5; D is uncertain. Deletions cut 5 bases from V and 3 bases from J, with 8 bases between. The CDR3 extends over 13 amino acids. CDR3 region: CASSRRPNQPQHF. Written as DNA, the CDR3 is TGTGCCAGCAGTAGGAGGCCCAATCAGCCCCAGCATTTT.

V and J are TRBV7-9 and TRBJ2-7; D gene ambiguous. Germline V gives CDR1 SEHNR, CDR2 FQNEAQ (reference sequence). The V gene lost 1 base and the J gene lost 5 bases, with 9 bases spanning the gap. The CDR3 has 13 amino acids. CDR3 protein: CASSLGSPHEQYF. The DNA for the CDR3 is TGTGCCAGCAGCTTAGGTTCCCCCCACGAGCAGTACTTC.

The chain uses TRBV30 and TRBJ2-2, with D perhaps TRBD2 (6 bases). Germline assignment: CDR1 GTSNPN and CDR2 SVGIG (reference sequence). Trimming took 0 bases from V and 0 from J, leaving 20 bases between them. The CDR3 extends over 19 amino acids. CDR3 coding DNA: TGTGCCTGGAGTGTATGGGGTTTTCGGGGGAGACCGAACACCGGGGAGCTGTTTTTT. Amino acids: CAWSVWGFRGRPNTGELFF.

This clonotype was recorded a few times. The CDR3 here is CSARGQGGRTYNEQFF. The DNA for the CDR3 is TGCAGTGCTAGAGGGCAGGGCGGGAGGACCTACAATGAGCAGTTCTTC. This rearrangement joins TRBV20-1 to TRBJ2-1; 8 bases agree with TRBD2. The J segment lost 2 bases and the V segment lost 1 base, leaving 7 bases of the junction unmatched. CDR1 is DFQATT, CDR2 SNEGSKA, per germline (reference sequence). The CDR3 loop spans 16 amino acids.

The chain has TRBV7-2 and TRBJ2-7; D is undetermined. V was cut by 5 bases and J by 0 bases, with 11 bases left in between. This CDR3 contains 14 residues. CDR1 is SGHTA, CDR2 FQGNSA, per germline. The CDR3 loop is CASSARLSSYEQYF. Here the CDR3 DNA reads TGTGCCAGCAGCGCCCGACTTAGCTCCTACGAGCAGTACTTC.

Only a few counts were recorded for this clonotype. In DNA form, the CDR3 reads TGCGCCAGCAGCCAAGAATATGATAGCCTGACTAGCGGGGTCACAGATACGCAGTATTTT. This codes for CASSQEYDSLTSGVTDTQYF. This chain joins TRBV4-3 and TRBJ2-3; 11 bases are shared with TRBD2. The CDR3 covers 20 residues. V shed 0 bases, J shed 2 bases, and the junction held 13 bases outside the gene matches. Per germline, CDR1 LGHNA and CDR2 YSLEER.

This rearrangement joins TRBV20-1 to TRBJ2-3; D might be TRBD1 or TRBD2, each matching 5 bases. V was shortened by 0 bases and J by 2 bases, with 12 bases between the two germline ends. Germline V gene data show CDR1 as DFQATT and CDR2 as SNEGSKA (reference sequence). CDR3 length equals 15 residues. The CDR3 DNA reads as TGCAGTGCTAGAGAGGCCCCGGGGACCACAGATACGCAGTATTTT. Amino acids: CSAREAPGTTDTQYF.

J is TRBJ2-1 and V is TRBV21-1; the D call of TRBD1 is as the table states it, not checked on the DNA. TRBV21-1 is termed a pseudogene. The CDR3 extends over 15 amino acids. The CDR3, as DNA: TGTGCCAGCAGCACCCCTCATGGGGCACACAATGAGCAGTTCTTC. Its translation is CASSTPHGAHNEQFF.

This clonotype has just a few counts. The chain combines TRBV6-1 with TRBJ1-1; 11 bases map to TRBD1. CDR1 and CDR2 from the germline V gene are MNHNS and SASEGT. The CDR3 totals 16 residues. V dropped 5 bases and J dropped 4; count of bases not matched to a gene: 9. The CDR3 coding sequence is TGTGCCAGCAGTACACTAGGACAGGGGGCGAGCACTGAAGCTTTCTTT. Amino acids: CASSTLGQGASTEAFF.

This clonotype was recorded many times. The CDR3 reads CSARDRPQLQYF. The CDR3 DNA reads as TGCAGTGCTAGAGACCGCCCCCAATTACAGTACTTC. This sequence joins TRBV20-1 and TRBJ2-7; D is unresolved. The V end was cut by 0 bases, the J end by 10 bases, with 13 bases between. Looked up from germline, CDR1 is DFQATT and CDR2 is SNEGSKA (reference sequence). This CDR3 spans 12 amino acids.

This clonotype was found many times. In DNA, the CDR3 is TGCAGTGCTAGAAGGCCAGTCACAGATACGCAGTATTTT. Encoded protein: CSARRPVTDTQYF. The chain combines TRBV20-1 with TRBJ2-3; D ambiguous. Per germline, CDR1 DFQATT and CDR2 SNEGSKA (reference sequence). The CDR3 runs 13 residues. Trimming took 2 bases from V and 2 from J, leaving 8 bases between them.

This clonotype appeared many times. The chain employs TRBV11-2 and TRBJ2-3; TRBD2 agrees at 11 bases. Germline values: CDR1 SGHAT, CDR2 FQNNGV. CDR3 length: 17 residues. J lost 0 bases, V lost 2 bases, and 4 bases had no gene match. The CDR3 reads CASSLYLAGGSTDTQYF. In DNA form, the CDR3 reads TGTGCCAGCAGCTTATATCTAGCGGGAGGAAGCACAGATACGCAGTATTTT.

This clonotype was counted many times. The chain couples TRBV11-2 to TRBJ1-1, with TRBD1 as a possible D gene (6 bases). Germline CDR1 and CDR2: SGHAT and FQNNGV. Trimming left V 3 bases short and J 0 bases short, with 8 bases between. The CDR3 extends over 14 amino acids. CDR3 in amino acids: CASSFNRVNTEAFF. Written as DNA, the CDR3 is TGTGCCAGCAGCTTTAACAGGGTGAACACTGAAGCTTTCTTT.

The sample holds many counts of this clonotype. V usage is TRBV20-1 and J usage is TRBJ1-6; the D is unclear. The CDR3 extends over 14 amino acids. Germline V gene lookup returns CDR1 DFQATT and CDR2 SNEGSKA (reference sequence). The V and J ends lost 3 bases and 0 bases respectively, with 6 bases between them. DNA for the CDR3: TGCAGTGCTAGGAGGAGCTCCTATAATTCACCCCTCCACTTT. Residues: CSARRSSYNSPLHF.

The table lists this clonotype with many counts. The chain couples TRBV20-1 to TRBJ1-2; D remains unclear. The germline CDR1 and CDR2 sequences are DFQATT and SNEGSKA (reference sequence). Trimming removed 0 bases from V and 0 bases from J, with 14 bases in between. The CDR3 has 16 amino acids. The CDR3 DNA reads TGCAGTGCTAGAGATCGTGCAGCTAAGACTAACTATGGCTACACCTTC. Translation gives CSARDRAAKTNYGYTF.

This clonotype was seen repeatedly, ten times or more. V is TRBV29-1 and J is TRBJ2-5; no firm D call. In germline, CDR1 is SQVTM, CDR2 ANQGSEA. The CDR3 extends over 11 amino acids. V lost 6 bases and J 5 bases, leaving 10 bases between the germline ends. The CDR3 nucleotides read TGCAGCGTCCCCCACGGGGAGACCCAGTACTTC. Its translation is CSVPHGETQYF.

This clonotype was recorded a few times. The chain carries TRBV27 and TRBJ2-5; no clear D gene. Trimming cost V 1 base and J 5 bases, with 8 bases left between them. The germline V gene encodes CDR1 MNHEY and CDR2 SMNVEV (reference sequence). This CDR3 is 13 amino acids long. The DNA of the CDR3 is TGTGCCAGCAGTTTATACCTCCAGGAGACCCAGTACTTC. Its translation: CASSLYLQETQYF.

The rearrangement links TRBV7-9 to TRBJ2-7, with 7 bases aligning to TRBD1. Germline CDR1 SEHNR, CDR2 FQNEAQ (reference sequence). The V gene end was trimmed by 6 bases and the J gene end by 3 bases; junction bases not matched to a gene: 11. The CDR3 runs 15 residues. The DNA for the CDR3 is TGTGCCAGCAGTCCGTCCGGGACAGCGTTCTACGAGCAGTACTTC. Protein sequence: CASSPSGTAFYEQYF.

Only a few counts were recorded for this clonotype. This rearrangement joins TRBV9 to TRBJ2-2; no firm D call. Per germline, CDR1 SGDLS and CDR2 YYNGEE. V was pared by 7 bases and J by 2 bases, with 12 bases between. The CDR3 contains 14 residues. The CDR3: CASATGSNTGELFF. CDR3 bases: TGTGCCAGCGCGACCGGAAGTAACACCGGGGAGCTGTTTTTT.

The chain combines TRBV28 with TRBJ1-4; the D is unclear. The CDR3 runs to 14 residues. Between the trimmed V and J ends, which lost 2 bases and 8 bases, there was a span of 12 bases. The V gene's germline CDR1 is MDHEN and CDR2 SYDVKM. CDR3 coding DNA: TGTGCCAGCAGTTTAGCCAGCAGGCCAGAAAAACTGTTTTTT. Its protein is CASSLASRPEKLFF.

This chain joins TRBV10-3 and TRBJ2-1; 8 nucleotides align to TRBD2. The CDR3 runs to 16 residues. V was clipped by 0 bases and J by 7 bases; unmatched bases: 8. Germline V gives CDR1 ENHRY, CDR2 SYGVKD. The chain's CDR3 is CAISESRVAGYNEQFF. DNA of the CDR3: TGTGCCATCAGTGAGTCGAGGGTAGCGGGATATAATGAGCAGTTCTTC.